The subject of this entry is one T cell receptor beta chain. This clonotype is termed medium-sized (0.01 to 0.1%). Its target antigen remains unknown. No quality values exist for individual bases; no much larger clone is one base distant. The data belong to a study of T and B cells in COVID-19 patients (dated by TCRdb to the early 2020s). About the investigation overall: Using TRB and IGH repertoire sequencing of peripheral blood, the study characterized adaptive immunity in COVID-19 patients who had active infection or had recovered. As many as 9 follow-up blood samples were collected from each patient, and in some individuals these samples spanned different disease stages. Because samples were available both during active disease and after recovery, a couple of patients were counted in both the recovered and the active cohorts. A median age of approximately 32 years was recorded in the recovered cohort versus about 70 years in the active-infection cohort. Over 7 million TCR sequences were analysed in a TCR and BCR sequence repository that covered approximately 40 patients and approximately 69 time points. Of the approximately 21 patients in the active-infection cohort, roughly 11 were critically ill and needed mechanical ventilation or ECMO. Repertoire analyses used an age-matched reference group of 30 to 40 healthy donors who were negative for COVID-19 antibodies as the comparison. In the active-infection cohort, about 90% of the roughly 20 patients had comorbidities linked to unfavorable COVID-19 outcome. A recovered cohort included 19 patients who provided some 22 samples, and most of these patients had mild to moderate COVID-19 treated on an outpatient basis. Points the paper makes about the study in general: Few blood samples were available from mildly ill patients while symptoms were present or from severe cases at early time points. A total of roughly 2,500 exclusive TCR clusters, including 30 to 40 low-pGen clusters, were found in the recovered cohort. Specific T cell subsets (CD4+/Treg/CD8+) and sorted SARS-CoV-2-responsive or tetramer+ T cells had not yet been sequenced, and these experiments were ongoing. During active COVID-19 the TRB repertoires were highly clonal, but at recovery diversity and richness rose above the levels seen in healthy donors. The reported TCR clusters were stated to require prospective validation before clinical use. The cohort was considered too small for HLA contributions to COVID-19 susceptibility or severity to be assessed. In patients with COVID-19, the usage of TRBV/TRBJ genes was reported to be strongly skewed.

Genomic DNA extracted from blood was used in amounts of about 250-550 ng for amplification of TRB repertoires. The cysteine opens and the phenylalanine closes a CDR3 of 14 amino acids. This entry keeps only the CDR3 DNA: 42 bases, framed from base 1. CDR1 LNHDA and CDR2 SQIVND are derived from the germline V gene (reference sequence). The junction carries 16 bases between V and J, which are trimmed by 4 bases and 9 bases respectively. The run used an Illumina MiSeq. Multiplex PCR with BIOMED2 TRB-A/B primer pools was used to amplify the TRB rearrangements. Illumina-compatible adapters and 7-nucleotide sample barcodes were added to the amplicons in two consecutive PCRs. All library PCRs used Phusion HS II polymerase. Amplicons were purified from gel with the NucleoSpin Gel and PCR Clean-up kit, quantified on Qubit, and pooled at roughly 3.9 nM. Amplicon pool quality was checked on an Agilent 2100 Bioanalyzer before Illumina next-generation sequencing. In the paper's pipeline: Annotation of TRB rearrangements was done in MiXCR 3.0.8 with the default MiXCR reference library. Non-productive reads and sequences with fewer than 2 reads were excluded, and each unique CDR3 nucleotide sequence counted as one clone. R 3.5.1 was used to calculate clonality, diversity, richness and V-J gene usage. TCR clustering by CDR3 similarity used GLIPH2, with generation probabilities calculated by OLGA. GLIPH2 clusters were kept only when the clusters contained at least four unique TCR clonotypes present in at least three individuals. TCRdb itself trimmed the public reads at Q25 with fastp, ran MiXCR and retained productive beta chains. Entries that share a CDR3 protein sequence are merged under the most common genes and DNA. The V and J calls were not made by the authors but by TCRdb's processing. This sample has 9,500 to 13,000 distinct CDR3 sequences in its table, and around 30% of those were observed once. The top ten hold roughly an eighth of the sample.

The V and J genes are TRBV19 and TRBJ2-1, with the D gene possibly TRBD1 or TRBD2, each one fitting 5 bases. The TCR comes from a human donor with active COVID-19. The specimen sequenced was blood. The CDR3 in this case is CASSTRGADGEQFF. The nucleotide sequence reads TGTGCCAGTAGTACCCGGGGCGCCGACGGTGAGCAGTTCTTC.